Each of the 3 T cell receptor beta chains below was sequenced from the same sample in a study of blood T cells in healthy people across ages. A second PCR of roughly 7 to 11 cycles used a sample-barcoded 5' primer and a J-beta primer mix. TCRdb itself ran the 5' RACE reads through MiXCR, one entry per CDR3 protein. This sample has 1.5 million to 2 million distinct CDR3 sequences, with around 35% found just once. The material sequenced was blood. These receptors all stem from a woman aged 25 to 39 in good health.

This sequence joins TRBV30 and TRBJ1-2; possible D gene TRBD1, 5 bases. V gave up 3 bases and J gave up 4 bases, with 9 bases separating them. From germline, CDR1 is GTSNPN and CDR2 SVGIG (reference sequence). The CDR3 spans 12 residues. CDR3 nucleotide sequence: TGTGCCTGGAGCGGGACCCCCTATGGCTACACCTTC. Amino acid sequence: CAWSGTPYGYTF. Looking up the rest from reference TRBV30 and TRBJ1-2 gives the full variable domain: SQTIHQWPATLVQPVGSPLSLECTVEGTSNPNLYWYRQAAGRGLQLLFYSVGIGQISSEVPQNLSASRPQDRQFILSSKKLLLSDSGFYLCAWSGTPYGYTFGSGTRLTVV.

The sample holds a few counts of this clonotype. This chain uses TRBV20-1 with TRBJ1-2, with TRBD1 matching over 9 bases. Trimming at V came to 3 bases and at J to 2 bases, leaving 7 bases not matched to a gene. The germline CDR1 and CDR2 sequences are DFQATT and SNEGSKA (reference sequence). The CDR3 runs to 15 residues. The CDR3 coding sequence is TGCAGTGCTAGGGACCGGGGACAGGGAAACTATGGCTACACCTTC. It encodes CSARDRGQGNYGYTF.

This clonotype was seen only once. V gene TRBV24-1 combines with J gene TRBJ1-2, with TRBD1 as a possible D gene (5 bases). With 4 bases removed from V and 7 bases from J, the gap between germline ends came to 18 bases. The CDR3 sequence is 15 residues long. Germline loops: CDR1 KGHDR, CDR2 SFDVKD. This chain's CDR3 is CATSEARGGYRGYTF. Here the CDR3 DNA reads TGTGCCACCAGTGAAGCAAGGGGAGGGTATCGTGGCTACACCTTC.